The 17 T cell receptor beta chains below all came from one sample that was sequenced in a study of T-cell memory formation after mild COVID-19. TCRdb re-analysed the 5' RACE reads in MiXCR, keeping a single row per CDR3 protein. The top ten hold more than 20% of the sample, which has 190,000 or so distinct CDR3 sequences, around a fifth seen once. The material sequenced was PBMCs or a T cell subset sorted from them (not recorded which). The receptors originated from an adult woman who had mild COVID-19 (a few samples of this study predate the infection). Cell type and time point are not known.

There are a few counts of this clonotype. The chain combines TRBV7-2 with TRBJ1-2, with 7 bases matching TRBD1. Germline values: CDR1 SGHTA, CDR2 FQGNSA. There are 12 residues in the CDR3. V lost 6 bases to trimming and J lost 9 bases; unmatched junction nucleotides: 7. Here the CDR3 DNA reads TGTGCCAGCAGACCGGACAGGCTAAGCTACACCTTC. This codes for CASRPDRLSYTF.

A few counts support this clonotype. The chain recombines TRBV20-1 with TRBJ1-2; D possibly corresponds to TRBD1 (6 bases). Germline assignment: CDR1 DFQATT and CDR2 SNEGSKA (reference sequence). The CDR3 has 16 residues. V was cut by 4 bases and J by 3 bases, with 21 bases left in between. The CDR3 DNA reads TGCAGTGCTATCACTCTTTGGGGGGCAGAAGACTATGGCTACACCTTC. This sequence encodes CSAITLWGAEDYGYTF.

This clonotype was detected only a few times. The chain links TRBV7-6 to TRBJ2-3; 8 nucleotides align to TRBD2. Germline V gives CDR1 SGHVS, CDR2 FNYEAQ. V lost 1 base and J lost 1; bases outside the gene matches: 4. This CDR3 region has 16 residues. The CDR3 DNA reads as TGTGCCAGCAGCTTAGTTGCGGGGGGCCGCACAGATACGCAGTATTTT. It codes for CASSLVAGGRTDTQYF.

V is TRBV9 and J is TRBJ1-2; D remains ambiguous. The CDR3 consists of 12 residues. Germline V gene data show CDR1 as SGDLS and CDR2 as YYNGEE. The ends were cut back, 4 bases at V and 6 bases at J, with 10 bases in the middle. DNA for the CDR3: TGTGCCAGCAGCCCGAACAGCGATGGCTACACCTTC. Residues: CASSPNSDGYTF.

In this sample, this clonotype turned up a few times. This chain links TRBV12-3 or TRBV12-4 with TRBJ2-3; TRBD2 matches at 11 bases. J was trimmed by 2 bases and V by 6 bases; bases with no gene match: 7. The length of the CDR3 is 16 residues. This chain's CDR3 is CASSPTSGSYTDTQYF. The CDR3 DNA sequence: TGTGCCAGCAGCCCTACTAGCGGGAGTTACACAGATACGCAGTATTTT.

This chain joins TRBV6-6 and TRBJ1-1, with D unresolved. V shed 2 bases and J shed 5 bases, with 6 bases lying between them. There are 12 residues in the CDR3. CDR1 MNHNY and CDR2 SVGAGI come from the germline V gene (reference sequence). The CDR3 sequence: CASSYHGTEAFF. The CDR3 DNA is TGTGCCAGCAGTTACCACGGGACTGAAGCTTTCTTT.

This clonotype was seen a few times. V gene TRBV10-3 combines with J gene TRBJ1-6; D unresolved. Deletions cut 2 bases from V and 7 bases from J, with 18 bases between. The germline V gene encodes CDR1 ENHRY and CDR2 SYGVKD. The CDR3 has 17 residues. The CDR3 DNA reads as TGTGCCATCAGTGAGGAGGTGGCAGCCTTCCTCAATTCACCCCTCCACTTT. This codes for CAISEEVAAFLNSPLHF.

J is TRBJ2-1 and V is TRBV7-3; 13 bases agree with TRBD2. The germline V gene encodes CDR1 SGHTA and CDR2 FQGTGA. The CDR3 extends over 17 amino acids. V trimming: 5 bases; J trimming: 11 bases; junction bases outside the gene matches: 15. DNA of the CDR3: TGTGCCAGCAGCCAGAAGGAAACTAGACTAGCGGGGGGCCAGCAGTTCTTC. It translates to CASSQKETRLAGGQQFF. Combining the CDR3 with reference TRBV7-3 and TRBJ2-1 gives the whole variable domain GAGVSQTPSNKVTEKGKYVELRCDPISGHTALYWYRQSLGQGPEFLIYFQGTGAADDSGLPNDRFFAVRPEGSVSTLKIQRTERGDSAVYLCASSQKETRLAGGQQFFGPGTRLTVL.

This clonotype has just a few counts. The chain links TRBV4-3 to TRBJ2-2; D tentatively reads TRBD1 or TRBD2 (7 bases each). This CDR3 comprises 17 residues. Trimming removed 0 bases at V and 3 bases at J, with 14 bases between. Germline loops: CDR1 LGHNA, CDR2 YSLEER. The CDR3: CASSQDGRGLDTGELFF. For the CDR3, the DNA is TGCGCCAGCAGCCAAGATGGGAGGGGGCTGGACACCGGGGAGCTGTTTTTT.

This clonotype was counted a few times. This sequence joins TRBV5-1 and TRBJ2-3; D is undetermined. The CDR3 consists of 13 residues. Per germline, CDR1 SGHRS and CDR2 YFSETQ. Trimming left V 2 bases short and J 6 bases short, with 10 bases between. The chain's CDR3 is CASSFLDDDTQYF. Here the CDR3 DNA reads TGCGCCAGCAGCTTCTTAGACGATGATACGCAGTATTTT.

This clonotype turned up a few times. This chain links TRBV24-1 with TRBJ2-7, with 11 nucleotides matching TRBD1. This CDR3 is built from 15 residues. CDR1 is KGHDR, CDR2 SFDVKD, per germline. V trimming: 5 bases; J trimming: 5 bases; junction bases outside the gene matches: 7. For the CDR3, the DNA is TGTGCCACCAGTGCCTCTCCGGGACAGGGGGACGAGCAGTACTTC. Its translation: CATSASPGQGDEQYF.

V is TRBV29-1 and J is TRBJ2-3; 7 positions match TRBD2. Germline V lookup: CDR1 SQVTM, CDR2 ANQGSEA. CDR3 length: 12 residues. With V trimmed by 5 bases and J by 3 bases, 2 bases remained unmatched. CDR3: CSVPSGTDTQYF. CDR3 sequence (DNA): TGCAGCGTTCCTAGCGGTACAGATACGCAGTATTTT.

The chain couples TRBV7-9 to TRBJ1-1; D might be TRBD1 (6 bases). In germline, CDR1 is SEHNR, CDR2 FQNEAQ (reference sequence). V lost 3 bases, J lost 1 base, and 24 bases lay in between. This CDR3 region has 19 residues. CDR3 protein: CASSFFYRTVETTNTEAFF. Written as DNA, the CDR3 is TGTGCCAGCAGCTTTTTCTACCGGACAGTGGAAACGACGAACACTGAAGCTTTCTTT. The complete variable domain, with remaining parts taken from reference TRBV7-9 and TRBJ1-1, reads DTGVSQNPRHKITKRGQNVTFRCDPISEHNRLYWYRQTLGQGPEFLTYFQNEAQLEKSRLLSDRFSAERPKGSFSTLEIQRTEQGDSAMYLCASSFFYRTVETTNTEAFFGQGTRLTVV.

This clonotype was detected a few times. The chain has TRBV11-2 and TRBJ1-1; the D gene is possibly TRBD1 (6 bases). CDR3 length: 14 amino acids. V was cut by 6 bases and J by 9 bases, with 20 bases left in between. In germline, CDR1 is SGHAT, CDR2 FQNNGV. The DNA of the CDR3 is TGTGCCAGCAGTCATCTTTCAGGGGATCGGCAAGCTTTCTTT. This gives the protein CASSHLSGDRQAFF.

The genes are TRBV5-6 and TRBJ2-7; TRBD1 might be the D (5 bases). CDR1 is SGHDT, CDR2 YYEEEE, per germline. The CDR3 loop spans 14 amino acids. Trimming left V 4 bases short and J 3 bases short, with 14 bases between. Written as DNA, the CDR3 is TGTGCCAGCAGCCCGACAGTAGGGAACTACGAGCAGTACTTC. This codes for CASSPTVGNYEQYF.

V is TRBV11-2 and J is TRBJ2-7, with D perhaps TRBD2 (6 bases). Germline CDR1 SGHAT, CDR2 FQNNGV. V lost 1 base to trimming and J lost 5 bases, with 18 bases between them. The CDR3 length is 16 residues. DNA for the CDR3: TGTGCCAGCAGCTTAGTCTTCGGGAGTTCCTTACACGAGCAGTACTTC. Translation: CASSLVFGSSLHEQYF.

The CDR3 reads CSVPGHLNYGYTF. The CDR3 DNA follows: TGCAGCGTTCCGGGACACCTCAACTATGGCTACACCTTC. The V gene is TRBV29-1, the J gene TRBJ1-2; tentative D call: TRBD1 (6 bases). The V end was cut by 5 bases, the J end by 2 bases, with 12 bases between. This CDR3 region has 13 residues. CDR1 and CDR2 (germline): SQVTM, ANQGSEA. Full variable domain (remainder filled in from reference TRBV29-1 and TRBJ1-2): SAVISQKPSRDICQRGTSLTIQCQVDSQVTMMFWYRQQPGQSLTLIATANQGSEATYESGFVIDKFPISRPNLTFSTLTVSNMSPEDSSIYLCSVPGHLNYGYTFGSGTRLTVV.